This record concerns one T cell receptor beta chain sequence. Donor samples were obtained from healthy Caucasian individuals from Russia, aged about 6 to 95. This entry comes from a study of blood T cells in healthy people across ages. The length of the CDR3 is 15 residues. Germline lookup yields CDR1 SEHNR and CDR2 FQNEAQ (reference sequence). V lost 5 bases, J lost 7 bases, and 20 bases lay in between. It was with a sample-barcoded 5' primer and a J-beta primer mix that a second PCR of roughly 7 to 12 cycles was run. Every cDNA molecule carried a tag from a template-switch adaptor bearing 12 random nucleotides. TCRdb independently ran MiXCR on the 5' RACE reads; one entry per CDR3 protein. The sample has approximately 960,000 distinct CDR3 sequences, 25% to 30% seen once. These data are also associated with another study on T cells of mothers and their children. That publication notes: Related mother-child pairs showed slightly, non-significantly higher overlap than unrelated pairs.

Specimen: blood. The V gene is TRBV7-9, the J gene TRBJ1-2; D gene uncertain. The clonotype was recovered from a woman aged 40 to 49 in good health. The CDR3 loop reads CASSPRRSVEVGYTF. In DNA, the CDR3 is TGTGCCAGCAGCCCGAGACGGAGTGTGGAGGTTGGCTACACCTTC.